Listed here is a single T cell receptor (beta chain). Its antigen remains unidentified. This may come from a read error, since a much larger clone is one base off. CDR1 is LNHDA and CDR2 is SQIVND in the germline V gene (reference sequence). With 3 bases removed from V and 0 bases from J, the gap between germline ends came to 6 bases. This CDR3 spans 14 amino acids. From the multiplex PCR reads, TCRdb called clonotypes with MiXCR, one entry per CDR3 protein. The sample includes roughly 120,000 distinct CDR3 sequences, just under 20% of them seen just once. The sample comes from a study of breast tumors, draining lymph nodes, adjacent tissues. Whole-study findings and limits: Data fit most tumor T cells coming from lymph node, expanding in tumor. Luminal-like breast cancer showed significantly greater tumor-nontumor repertoire similarity than basal-like breast cancer did. The lymph node origin of tumor T cells was framed as consistent with a hypothesis, not demonstrated. Tumor TCR diversity was below lymph nodes but above nontumor tissue.

Axillary draining lymph nodes of breast cancer patients supplied the node samples. The chain employs TRBV19 and TRBJ1-5; D ambiguous. The source material was axillary lymph node tissue. The receptor comes from a female donor with breast cancer. Some clones in this sample may be carry-over from other donors' samples. CDR3 protein: CASSIRNSNQPQHF. The CDR3 coding sequence is TGTGCCAGTAGTATTAGGAATAGCAATCAGCCCCAGCATTTT.